The entry below gives a single T cell receptor beta chain sequence along with its context. Its antigen remains unidentified. The data derive from a study of CD8+ T cells in alopecia areata. On the study more broadly: Tofacitinib therapy took 6 to 18 months; 6 months off drug came after. The share of scalp area affected provided the severity score for treated patients. General study points: Significant decreases in scalp clonality and expanded CD8+ clones followed tofacitinib treatment.

Treatment in this sample: oral pan-JAK inhibitor, 5-10 mg twice daily. As the sequencing template, cDNA was produced by extracting RNA and reverse transcribing it. The method was immunoSEQ multiplex PCR; TCRdb's version includes in-frame clones alone and lacks a portion of them. The sample carries roughly 220,000 clones, 66% recorded once. The CDR3 is 16 amino acids. Per germline, CDR1 SGHRS and CDR2 YFSETQ. J was trimmed by 2 bases and V by 6 bases; bases with no gene match: 6. The material sequenced was CD4+ T cells sorted from blood, taken at approximately week 45, from a patient treated with tofacitinib. This receptor was identified in a human donor with alopecia areata. The V and J genes are TRBV5-1 and TRBJ2-1, with 12 nucleotides matching TRBD2. This chain's CDR3 is CASKTSGGRAYNEQFF. The CDR3 region has the DNA TGCGCCAGCAAAACTAGCGGGGGGCGTGCCTACAATGAGCAGTTCTTC.